The 4 T cell receptor beta chains listed next were all sequenced from one sample in a study of CD8+CD57+ T cells in acquired aplastic anemia. For CDR3 and TCR beta VDJ profiling, genomic DNA was the template used. TCRdb itself ran the reads through MiXCR, one entry per CDR3 protein. The sample has 130,000 or so distinct CDR3 sequences, approximately 36% seen once. Patients included in sequencing had previously demonstrated CD8+CD57+ cell expansion by flow cytometry. The sequencing input was sorted CD4+, CD8+, or CD8+CD57+ T cells (not recorded which) from PBMCs. Receptors originate from a human donor with aplastic anemia.

This chain uses TRBV7-2 with TRBJ2-7; 9 bases are a match to TRBD1. The CDR3 runs 13 residues. Germline V gives CDR1 SGHTA, CDR2 FQGNSA. Germline trimming cut 5 bases from V and 5 bases from J; bases unmatched to any gene: 4. The CDR3 sequence: CASSQRQGDEQYV. In DNA form, the CDR3 reads TGTGCCAGCAGCCAAAGACAGGGGGACGAGCAGTACGTC.

The rearrangement links TRBV7-2 to TRBJ1-2; D is ambiguous. Germline assignment: CDR1 SGHTA and CDR2 FQGNSA. The CDR3 contains 15 residues. Trimming removed 5 bases at V and 4 bases at J, with 17 bases between. Written as DNA, the CDR3 is TGTGCCAGCAGCGGAGACGGGTCCCTCAGCTATGGCTACACCTTC. Its protein product is CASSGDGSLSYGYTF.

This chain joins TRBV28 and TRBJ2-7; weak D call: TRBD2 (5 bases). The length of the CDR3 is 11 residues. Germline assignment: CDR1 MDHEN and CDR2 SYDVKM. Written as DNA, the CDR3 is TGTGGACCACTAAGAAGGACTCCTCCGGGAGTC. Encoded protein: CGPLRRTPPGV.

This clonotype was counted many times. The V gene is TRBV5-1, the J gene TRBJ2-5; 7 bases line up with TRBD1. Germline V gives CDR1 SGHRS, CDR2 YFSETQ. The CDR3 is made up of 14 amino acids. V lost 4 bases to trimming and J lost 5 bases; unmatched junction nucleotides: 8. The CDR3 bases are TGCGCCAGCAGCAGAGGGGGCCAAGCGGAGACCCAGTACTTC. As protein: CASSRGGQAETQYF. Full variable domain (outside the CDR3, taken from reference TRBV5-1 and TRBJ2-5): KAGVTQTPRYLIKTRGQQVTLSCSPISGHRSVSWYQQTPGQGLQFLFEYFSETQRNKGNFPGRFSGRQFSNSRSEMNVSTLELGDSALYLCASSRGGQAETQYFGPGTRLLVL.